The 32 T cell receptor beta chains below all came from one sample that was sequenced in a study of cytomegalovirus exposure and HLA in healthy donors. The PCR employed 60 Vbeta primers together with 13 Jbeta primers. Here immunoSEQ multiplex PCR was the method, and the copy in TCRdb shows in-frame clones only, minus some. The table lists about 150,000 clones, around three quarters of them singletons. Sample: PBMCs. All receptors come from a middle-aged woman in good health and CMV-seronegative.

The gene calls are TRBV2 and TRBJ2-5, with D perhaps matching TRBD1 (6 bases). The CDR3 spans 13 residues. Germline CDR1 reads SNHLY; CDR2 reads FYNNEI. The germline V and J ends were trimmed by 6 bases and 2 bases, with 10 bases remaining between them. In DNA form, the CDR3 reads TGTGCCAGCAGCCGAGACAGGCAAGAGACCCAGTACTTC. Its protein is CASSRDRQETQYF.

The chain recombines TRBV28 with TRBJ1-3; D unresolved. Germline V lookup: CDR1 MDHEN, CDR2 SYDVKM. CDR3 length equals 15 residues. V was shortened by 7 bases and J by 0 bases, with 13 bases between the two germline ends. Here the CDR3 reads CASNRRYLSGNTIYF. CDR3 nucleotides: TGTGCCAGCAACCGCAGGTACCTCTCTGGAAACACCATATATTTT. Full variable domain (remainder filled in from reference TRBV28 and TRBJ1-3): DVKVTQSSRYLVKRTGEKVFLECVQDMDHENMFWYRQDPGLGLRLIYFSYDVKMKEKGDIPEGYSVSREKKERFSLILESASTNQTSMYLCASNRRYLSGNTIYFGEGSWLTVV.

This clone was counted between two and nine times. The chain carries TRBV27 and TRBJ2-7; TRBD2 matches 9 bases. The germline CDR1 and CDR2 sequences are MNHEY and SMNVEV (reference sequence). The trim removed 0 bases at V and 3 bases at J, leaving 6 bases unmatched. The CDR3 extends over 16 amino acids. The CDR3 sequence: CASSLSGGRALYEQYF. CDR3 DNA sequence: TGTGCCAGCAGTTTATCTGGCGGGAGGGCCCTCTACGAGCAGTACTTC.

The V call is TRBV5-5, the J call TRBJ2-5; D might be TRBD1 (5 bases). CDR3 size: 14 residues. The V gene lost 1 base and the J gene lost 5 bases, with 12 bases spanning the gap. The germline CDR1 and CDR2 sequences are SGHKS and YYEKEE (reference sequence). The CDR3 loop reads CASSLSTASETQYF. The CDR3, as DNA: TGTGCCAGCAGCTTGTCGACAGCCAGTGAGACCCAGTACTTC.

The chain couples TRBV2 to TRBJ2-2; 14 bases fit TRBD2. The CDR3 sequence is 15 residues long. Germline V gene sequence: CDR1 SNHLY, CDR2 FYNNEI. Trimming at V came to 4 bases and at J to 8 bases, leaving 3 bases not matched to a gene. In nucleotides, the CDR3 is TGTGCCAGCAGTGCGACTAGCGGGGGGGCGGGGGAGCTGTTTTTT. Amino acids: CASSATSGGAGELFF.

The gene calls are TRBV29-1 and TRBJ1-1, with D uncertain. Trimming took off 7 bases at V and 4 bases at J, with 13 bases between the two ends. Germline CDR1 is SQVTM and CDR2 is ANQGSEA. CDR3 size: 12 residues. For the CDR3, the DNA is TGCAGCGCCGGGATTTTTGGCACTGAAGCTTTCTTT. Translating gives CSAGIFGTEAFF.

The V call is TRBV5-1, the J call TRBJ1-5; D uncertain. Germline lookup yields CDR1 SGHRS and CDR2 YFSETQ. This CDR3 is built from 16 residues. Trimming took 2 bases from V and 7 from J, leaving 19 bases between them. The CDR3 spells CASSFSGPDSGQPQHF. The CDR3 bases are TGCGCCAGCAGCTTCTCCGGACCGGACTCAGGCCAGCCCCAGCATTTT.

The genes are TRBV29-1 and TRBJ1-5; D possibly corresponds to TRBD1 (5 bases). CDR3 length equals 12 residues. Trimming removed 5 bases from V and 4 bases from J, with 9 bases in between. Germline V gene data show CDR1 as SQVTM and CDR2 as ANQGSEA. The CDR3 loop reads CSVRAGNQPQHF. The CDR3 DNA is TGCAGCGTTCGGGCAGGGAATCAGCCCCAGCATTTT.

This chain connects TRBV7-9 to TRBJ2-4; TRBD2 matches 8 bases. The V and J ends lost 0 bases and 12 bases, in that order; junction bases with no gene match: 4. The CDR3 loop spans 13 amino acids. Per germline, CDR1 SEHNR and CDR2 FQNEAQ (reference sequence). The CDR3 is CASSLARTSTQYF. The CDR3 DNA is TGTGCCAGCAGCTTAGCGCGGACTAGCACTCAGTACTTC.

The genes are TRBV12-2 and TRBJ2-7; TRBD1 was called by the table and not checked on the DNA. TRBV12-2 corresponds to a pseudogene. The CDR3 consists of 17 residues. CDR3 DNA sequence: TGTGCAAGTCGCTTAGCCCGGACAGGGGCAAACTCGGACGAGCAGTACTTC. This gives the protein CASRLARTGANSDEQYF.

DNA for the CDR3: TGTGCCAGCAGCTTGCAAACAGCGGACTATGGCTACACCTTC. Its translation is CASSLQTADYGYTF. This sequence joins TRBV7-9 and TRBJ1-2, with D uncertain. Germline-derived CDR1 and CDR2 are SEHNR and FQNEAQ (reference sequence). There are 14 residues in the CDR3. Trimming left V 3 bases short and J 3 bases short, with 11 bases between.

V gene TRBV28 combines with J gene TRBJ2-3; D not certain. CDR1 MDHEN and CDR2 SYDVKM come from the germline V gene. The CDR3 runs to 11 residues. V lost 9 bases to trimming and J lost 5 bases, with 9 bases between them. The CDR3, as DNA: TGTGCCAGGGAGATTCGAGATACGCAGTATTTT. This encodes CAREIRDTQYF.

V usage is TRBV30 and J usage is TRBJ2-1, with TRBD1 matching 8 bases. Germline assignment: CDR1 GTSNPN and CDR2 SVGIG (reference sequence). The CDR3 spans 14 residues. V trimming: 1 base; J trimming: 6 bases; junction bases outside the gene matches: 5. In DNA form, the CDR3 reads TGTGCCTGGAGTGAGACAGGGGTTGGCAATGAGCAGTTCTTC. This sequence encodes CAWSETGVGNEQFF.

The chain joins TRBV6-1 to TRBJ2-7; D perhaps matches TRBD2 (6 bases). V lost 6 bases and J lost 5, with 17 bases in between. The CDR3 runs 14 residues. The germline gives CDR1 MNHNS, CDR2 SASEGT. CDR3 sequence reads: CASSRPGDVDEQYF. CDR3 coding DNA: TGTGCCAGCAGCCGACCGGGAGACGTCGACGAGCAGTACTTC.

The V call is TRBV4-1, the J call TRBJ1-6; maybe TRBD1 (5 bases). The germline V gene encodes CDR1 MGHRA and CDR2 YSYEKL. The CDR3 covers 18 residues. Trimming removed 0 bases at V and 0 bases at J, with 12 bases between. The DNA for the CDR3 is TGCGCCAGCAGCCAAGATTCCCAGGGAGGCTCCTATAATTCACCCCTCCACTTT. Its protein product is CASSQDSQGGSYNSPLHF.

Note on this clone: This specimen includes other DNA sequences encoding the same CDR3. The chain has TRBV5-4 and TRBJ2-5, with unresolved D. The CDR3 length is 14 residues. Between the trimmed V and J ends, which lost 0 bases and 2 bases, there was a span of 8 bases. Per germline, CDR1 SGHNT and CDR2 YYREEE (reference sequence). CDR3 region: CASSLVTSQETQYF. The CDR3 DNA sequence: TGTGCCAGCAGCTTGGTTACAAGTCAAGAGACCCAGTACTTC.

The chain recombines TRBV19 with TRBJ2-7, with 7 bases lining up with TRBD1. This CDR3 region has 15 residues. V lost 6 bases to trimming and J lost 0 bases; unmatched junction nucleotides: 8. The V gene's germline CDR1 is LNHDA and CDR2 SQIVND (reference sequence). CDR3 DNA: TGTGCCAGTAGCCGGAGACAGGGTAGCTCCTACGAGCAGTACTTC. Translation gives CASSRRQGSSYEQYF.

The chain links TRBV19 to TRBJ2-5; D is uncertain. CDR1 LNHDA and CDR2 SQIVND come from the germline V gene (reference sequence). V lost 3 bases, J lost 5 bases, and 4 bases lay in between. This CDR3 comprises 11 residues. CDR3 residues: CASSIRETQYF. The DNA for the CDR3 is TGTGCCAGTAGTATCCGGGAGACCCAGTACTTC.

The rearrangement links TRBV6-1 to TRBJ1-6; D uncertain. CDR1 and CDR2 from the germline V gene are MNHNS and SASEGT. Trimming shortened V by 9 bases and J by 4 bases, and 7 bases separated the two germline ends. The CDR3 has 12 residues. CDR3 sequence: CASGEYNSPLHF. The CDR3 DNA sequence: TGTGCCAGTGGAGAATATAATTCACCCCTCCACTTT.

The chain is built from TRBV14 and TRBJ2-7; D unclear. With 0 bases removed from V and 0 bases from J, the gap between germline ends came to 6 bases. This CDR3 has 14 amino acids. CDR1 and CDR2 (germline): SGHDN, FVKESK. CDR3 sequence (DNA): TGTGCCAGCAGCCAAGATAACTACTCCTACGAGCAGTACTTC. Protein product: CASSQDNYSYEQYF. Combining the CDR3 with reference TRBV14 and TRBJ2-7 gives the whole variable domain EAGVTQFPSHSVIEKGQTVTLRCDPISGHDNLYWYRRVMGKEIKFLLHFVKESKQDESGMPNNRFLAERTGGTYSTLKVQPAELEDSGVYFCASSQDNYSYEQYFGPGTRLTVT.

The rearrangement links TRBV14 to TRBJ1-2; 7 bases align to TRBD1. The junction had 5 bases not matched to a gene; V was cut back by 4 bases and J by 12 bases. The CDR3 has 11 residues. CDR1 is SGHDN and CDR2 is FVKESK in the germline V gene. CDR3 DNA sequence: TGTGCCAGCAGCCGACAGGGTGCGAACACCTTC. Its translation is CASSRQGANTF.

The chain is built from TRBV2 and TRBJ1-4, with TRBD1 matching 7 bases. V shed 5 bases and J 6 bases; nucleotides not matched to a gene: 9. Germline-derived CDR1 and CDR2 are SNHLY and FYNNEI. This CDR3 contains 15 residues. CDR3 nucleotide sequence: TGTGCCAGCAGTCTGGGACAGCCGCTGGATGAAAAACTGTTTTTT. Its translation is CASSLGQPLDEKLFF.

The V call is TRBV19, the J call TRBJ2-6, with 7 bases matching TRBD1. The J segment lost 0 bases and the V segment lost 2 bases, leaving 13 bases of the junction unmatched. This CDR3 region has 20 residues. CDR1 and CDR2 from the germline V gene are LNHDA and SQIVND (reference sequence). CDR3 in DNA: TGTGCCAGTAGTATATCCCTCTACGACAGGGTTAGCTCTGGGGCCAACGTCCTGACTTTC. Protein sequence: CASSISLYDRVSSGANVLTF.

The rearrangement joins TRBV28 to TRBJ2-5; 9 bases match TRBD1. Germline-derived CDR1 and CDR2 are MDHEN and SYDVKM. The junction had 12 bases not matched to a gene; V was cut back by 6 bases and J by 7 bases. This CDR3 spans 15 amino acids. The CDR3 here is CASRPRTGVRGTQYF. Here the CDR3 DNA reads TGTGCCAGCAGGCCCCGGACAGGGGTAAGGGGGACCCAGTACTTC.

To note about this clone: At one of its ends the junction is not consistent with the germline gene, which may arise from a read error. The rearrangement joins TRBV7-9 to TRBJ2-7, with TRBD2 identical over 8 bases. The germline V gene encodes CDR1 SEHNR and CDR2 FQNEAQ (reference sequence). This CDR3 is 14 amino acids long. The CDR3 DNA reads TGTGCCAGCAGCTTGCGGGGGGCTGACGGCGAGCGGTACTTC. Its translation is CASSLRGADGERYF.

This clone has a handful of counts. The gene calls are TRBV19 and TRBJ1-2; D is unresolved. The CDR3 sequence is 13 residues long. The V end was cut by 5 bases, the J end by 4 bases, with 11 bases between. The germline V gene encodes CDR1 LNHDA and CDR2 SQIVND (reference sequence). CDR3 DNA sequence: TGTGCCAGTAGTTCGGAGGTCCGCTATGGCTACACCTTC. As protein: CASSSEVRYGYTF.

The rearrangement joins TRBV28 to TRBJ2-7, with 7 positions matching TRBD2. J lost 4 bases, V lost 7 bases, and 19 bases had no gene match. CDR3 length: 17 residues. The germline CDR1 and CDR2 sequences are MDHEN and SYDVKM. The CDR3 is CASTPWDYQPTVYEQYF. CDR3 coding DNA: TGTGCCAGCACCCCGTGGGACTACCAGCCGACCGTTTACGAGCAGTACTTC.

The chain carries TRBV7-9 and TRBJ1-1; 11 nucleotides align to TRBD1. The V gene's germline CDR1 is SEHNR and CDR2 FQNEAQ (reference sequence). Trimming removed 1 base from V and 1 base from J; junction bases left unmatched: 5. The CDR3 is 17 residues long. The CDR3 is CASSLERTGGRNTEAFF. The CDR3 DNA reads as TGTGCCAGCAGCTTAGAAAGGACAGGGGGCCGGAACACTGAAGCTTTCTTT.

The CDR3 reads CASSRQGTTNYGYTF. CDR3 bases: TGTGCCAGCAGCAGACAGGGGACTACTAACTATGGCTACACCTTC. The rearrangement links TRBV9 to TRBJ1-2, with TRBD1 matching 8 bases. Germline V gives CDR1 SGDLS, CDR2 YYNGEE. V dropped 4 bases and J dropped 0; count of bases not matched to a gene: 5. The CDR3 has 15 amino acids.

V gene TRBV14 combines with J gene TRBJ1-1, with a tentative D call TRBD1 (6 bases). Germline loops: CDR1 SGHDN, CDR2 FVKESK. The germline V and J ends were trimmed by 2 bases and 5 bases, with 9 bases remaining between them. The length of the CDR3 is 13 residues. This CDR3 reads CASSQQQGTEAFF. As DNA, the CDR3 is TGTGCCAGCAGCCAACAACAGGGTACTGAAGCTTTCTTT.

This clone turned up a few times. The chain carries TRBV4-2 and TRBJ2-5; the match to TRBD2 covers 10 bases. Per the germline V gene, CDR1 is LGHNA and CDR2 is YNFKEQ. CDR3 length: 15 residues. The V segment lost 4 bases and the J segment 5 bases; nucleotides outside the gene matches: 7. In DNA form, the CDR3 reads TGTGCCAGCAGCCTGAGTAGCGGGGGGTATGAGACCCAGTACTTC. Translating it yields CASSLSSGGYETQYF.

The V and J genes are TRBV12-2 and TRBJ2-7; the table's D call of TRBD2 was not tested on the DNA. TRBV12-2 is termed a pseudogene. This CDR3 is 15 amino acids long. The CDR3 here is CASRPSGTRSYEQYF. CDR3 in DNA: TGTGCAAGTCGCCCTAGCGGGACCCGCTCCTACGAGCAGTACTTC.